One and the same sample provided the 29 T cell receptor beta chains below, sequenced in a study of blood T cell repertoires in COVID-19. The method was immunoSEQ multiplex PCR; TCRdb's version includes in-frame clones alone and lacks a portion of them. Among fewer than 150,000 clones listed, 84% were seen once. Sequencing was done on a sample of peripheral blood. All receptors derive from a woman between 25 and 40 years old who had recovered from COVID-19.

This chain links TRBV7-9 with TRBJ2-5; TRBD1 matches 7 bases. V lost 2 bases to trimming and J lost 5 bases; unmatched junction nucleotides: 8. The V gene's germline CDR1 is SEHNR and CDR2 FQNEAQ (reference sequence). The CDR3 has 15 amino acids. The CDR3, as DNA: TGTGCCAGCAGCTTAAACAGGGGCACCGGGGAGACCCAGTACTTC. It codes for CASSLNRGTGETQYF.

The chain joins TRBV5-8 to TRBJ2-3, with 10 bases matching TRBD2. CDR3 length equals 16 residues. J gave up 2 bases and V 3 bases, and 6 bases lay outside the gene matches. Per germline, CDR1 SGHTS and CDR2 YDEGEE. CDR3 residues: CASSSFLAGATDTQYF. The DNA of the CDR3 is TGTGCCAGCAGCTCGTTTCTAGCGGGGGCCACAGATACGCAGTATTTT.

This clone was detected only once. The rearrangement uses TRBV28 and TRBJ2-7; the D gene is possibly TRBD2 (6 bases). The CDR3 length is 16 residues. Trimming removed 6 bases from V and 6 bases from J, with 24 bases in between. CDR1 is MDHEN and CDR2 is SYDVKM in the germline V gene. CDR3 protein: CASRPPRVRGKFEQYF. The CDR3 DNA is TGTGCCAGCAGACCCCCGAGGGTACGGGGGAAGTTCGAGCAGTACTTC.

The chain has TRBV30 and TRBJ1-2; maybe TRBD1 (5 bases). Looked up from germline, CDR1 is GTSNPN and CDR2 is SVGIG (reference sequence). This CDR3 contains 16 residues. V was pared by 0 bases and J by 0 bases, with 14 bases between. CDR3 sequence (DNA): TGTGCCTGGAGTGTACCGGGGGGTGCAACTAACTATGGCTACACCTTC. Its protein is CAWSVPGGATNYGYTF. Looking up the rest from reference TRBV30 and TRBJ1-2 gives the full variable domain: SQTIHQWPATLVQPVGSPLSLECTVEGTSNPNLYWYRQAAGRGLQLLFYSVGIGQISSEVPQNLSASRPQDRQFILSSKKLLLSDSGFYLCAWSVPGGATNYGYTFGSGTRLTVV.

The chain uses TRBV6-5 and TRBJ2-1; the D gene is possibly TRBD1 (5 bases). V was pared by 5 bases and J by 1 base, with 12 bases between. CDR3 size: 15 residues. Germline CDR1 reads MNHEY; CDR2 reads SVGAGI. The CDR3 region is CASSLWGRSYNEQFF. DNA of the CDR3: TGTGCCAGCAGTCTTTGGGGCCGATCCTACAATGAGCAGTTCTTC.

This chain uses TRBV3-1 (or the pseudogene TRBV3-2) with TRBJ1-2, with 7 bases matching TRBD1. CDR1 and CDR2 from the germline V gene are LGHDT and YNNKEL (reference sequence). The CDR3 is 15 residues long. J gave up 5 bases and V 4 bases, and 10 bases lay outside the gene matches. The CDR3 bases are TGTGCCAGCAGCCTTAGACAGGGTAGGGGATATGGCTACACCTTC. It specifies CASSLRQGRGYGYTF.

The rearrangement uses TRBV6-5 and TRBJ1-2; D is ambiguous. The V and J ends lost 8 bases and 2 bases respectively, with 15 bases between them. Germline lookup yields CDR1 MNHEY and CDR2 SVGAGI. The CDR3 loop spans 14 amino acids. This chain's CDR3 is CASYRGGENYGYTF. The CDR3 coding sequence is TGTGCCAGCTACCGGGGAGGTGAGAACTATGGCTACACCTTC.

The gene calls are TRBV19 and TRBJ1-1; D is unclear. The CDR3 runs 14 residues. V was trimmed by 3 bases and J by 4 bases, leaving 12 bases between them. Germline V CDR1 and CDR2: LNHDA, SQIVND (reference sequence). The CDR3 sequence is CASSISAGGTEAFF. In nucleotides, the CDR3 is TGTGCCAGTAGTATTTCGGCAGGTGGCACTGAAGCTTTCTTT.

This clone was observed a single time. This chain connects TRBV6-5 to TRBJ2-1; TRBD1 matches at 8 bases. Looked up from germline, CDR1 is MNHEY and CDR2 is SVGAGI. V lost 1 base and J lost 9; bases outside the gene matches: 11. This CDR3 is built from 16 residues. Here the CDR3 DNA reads TGTGCCAGCAGTTACTATAGGGTGACAGGGGCCAGTGAGCAGTTCTTC. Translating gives CASSYYRVTGASEQFF.

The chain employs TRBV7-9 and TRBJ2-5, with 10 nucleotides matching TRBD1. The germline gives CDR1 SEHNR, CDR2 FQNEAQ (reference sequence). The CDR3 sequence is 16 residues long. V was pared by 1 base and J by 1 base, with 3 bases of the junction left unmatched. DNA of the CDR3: TGTGCCAGCAGCTTAGGGGACAGGGGCCCCCAAGAGACCCAGTACTTC. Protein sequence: CASSLGDRGPQETQYF.

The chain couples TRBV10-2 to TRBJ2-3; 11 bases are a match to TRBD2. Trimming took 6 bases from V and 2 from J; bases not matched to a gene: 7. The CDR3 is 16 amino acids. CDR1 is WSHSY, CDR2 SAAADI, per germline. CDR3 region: CASRPGLAGNTDTQYF. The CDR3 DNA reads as TGCGCCAGCAGACCCGGACTAGCGGGCAACACAGATACGCAGTATTTT.

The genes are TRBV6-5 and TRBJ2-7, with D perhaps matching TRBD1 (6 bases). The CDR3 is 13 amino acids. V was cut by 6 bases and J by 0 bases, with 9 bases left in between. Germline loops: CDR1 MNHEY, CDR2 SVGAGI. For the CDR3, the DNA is TGTGCCAGCAGGGACAGATCCTCCTACGAGCAGTACTTC. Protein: CASRDRSSYEQYF.

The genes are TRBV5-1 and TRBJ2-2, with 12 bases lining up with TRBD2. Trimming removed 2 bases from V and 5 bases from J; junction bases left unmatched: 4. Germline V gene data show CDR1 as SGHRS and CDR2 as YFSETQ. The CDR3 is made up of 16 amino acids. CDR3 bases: TGCGCCAGCAGCTTCCGACTAGCGGGAGAAACCGGGGAGCTGTTTTTT. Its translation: CASSFRLAGETGELFF.

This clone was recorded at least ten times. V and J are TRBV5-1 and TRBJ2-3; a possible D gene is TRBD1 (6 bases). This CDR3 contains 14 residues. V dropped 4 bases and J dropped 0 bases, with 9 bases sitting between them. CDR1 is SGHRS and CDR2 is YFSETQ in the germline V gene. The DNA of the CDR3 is TGCGCCAGCAGCCCCGGACAGAGCACAGATACGCAGTATTTT. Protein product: CASSPGQSTDTQYF.

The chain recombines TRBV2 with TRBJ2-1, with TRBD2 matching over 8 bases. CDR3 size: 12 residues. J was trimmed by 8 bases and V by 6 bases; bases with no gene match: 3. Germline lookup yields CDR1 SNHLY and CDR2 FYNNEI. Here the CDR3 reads CASRREADEQFF. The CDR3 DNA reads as TGTGCCAGCAGGCGGGAGGCCGATGAGCAGTTCTTC. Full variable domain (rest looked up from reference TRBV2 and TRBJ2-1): EPEVTQTPSHQVTQMGQEVILRCVPISNHLYFYWYRQILGQKVEFLVSFYNNEISEKSEIFDDQFSVERPDGSNFTLKIRSTKLEDSAMYFCASRREADEQFFGPGTRLTVL.

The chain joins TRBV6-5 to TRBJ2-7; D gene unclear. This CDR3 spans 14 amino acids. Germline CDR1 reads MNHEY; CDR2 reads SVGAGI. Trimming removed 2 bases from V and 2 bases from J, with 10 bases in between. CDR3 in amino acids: CASSYLGQTYEQYF. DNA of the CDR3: TGTGCCAGCAGTTACCTAGGCCAGACCTACGAGCAGTACTTC.

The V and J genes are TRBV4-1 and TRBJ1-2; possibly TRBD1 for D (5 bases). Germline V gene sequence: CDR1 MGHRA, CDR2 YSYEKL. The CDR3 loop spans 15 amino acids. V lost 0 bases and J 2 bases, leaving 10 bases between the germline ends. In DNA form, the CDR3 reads TGCGCCAGCAGCCAAGATGGGGGGGAGAACTATGGCTACACCTTC. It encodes CASSQDGGENYGYTF.

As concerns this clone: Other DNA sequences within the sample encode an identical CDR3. CDR3 sequence reads: CASSLGAGYGYTF. CDR3 DNA: TGTGCCAGCAGCTTGGGGGCCGGCTATGGCTACACCTTC. V usage is TRBV11-2 and J usage is TRBJ1-2; TRBD1 is a possible D gene (6 bases). Per the germline V gene, CDR1 is SGHAT and CDR2 is FQNNGV. Between the trimmed V and J ends, which lost 3 bases and 4 bases, there was a span of 9 bases. The length of the CDR3 is 13 residues.

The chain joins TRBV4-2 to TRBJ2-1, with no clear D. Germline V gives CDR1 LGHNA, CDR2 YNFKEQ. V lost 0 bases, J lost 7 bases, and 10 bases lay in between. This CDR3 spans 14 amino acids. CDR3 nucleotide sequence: TGTGCCAGCAGCCAAGACGGGTATAGAAATGAGCAGTTCTTC. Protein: CASSQDGYRNEQFF.

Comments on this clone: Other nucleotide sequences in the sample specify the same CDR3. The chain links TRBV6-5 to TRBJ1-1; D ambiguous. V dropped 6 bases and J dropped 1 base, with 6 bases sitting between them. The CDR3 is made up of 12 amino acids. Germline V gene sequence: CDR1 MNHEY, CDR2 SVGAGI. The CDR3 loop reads CASSLPNTEAFF. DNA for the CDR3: TGTGCCAGCAGCCTCCCGAACACTGAAGCTTTCTTT.

DNA for the CDR3: TGTGCCAGCAGCTTAGCGGGGGGCGTTAGCTCCTACAATGAGCAGTTCTTC. It specifies CASSLAGGVSSYNEQFF. The chain links TRBV9 to TRBJ2-1; TRBD2 aligns across 10 bases. V lost 4 bases, J lost 0 bases, and 7 bases stayed unmatched. The CDR3 covers 17 residues. From germline, CDR1 is SGDLS and CDR2 YYNGEE.

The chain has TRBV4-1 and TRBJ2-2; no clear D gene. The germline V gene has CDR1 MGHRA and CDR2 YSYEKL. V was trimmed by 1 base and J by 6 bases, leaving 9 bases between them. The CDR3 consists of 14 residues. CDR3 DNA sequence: TGCGCCAGCAGCCAAGGTCTTTTGTCCGGGGAGCTGTTTTTT. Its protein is CASSQGLLSGELFF.

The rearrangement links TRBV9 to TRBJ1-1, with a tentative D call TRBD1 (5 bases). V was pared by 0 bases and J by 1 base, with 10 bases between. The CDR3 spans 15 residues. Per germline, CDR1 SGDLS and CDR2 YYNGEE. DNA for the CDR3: TGTGCCAGCAGCGTAGCTGAAGGGGCGAACACTGAAGCTTTCTTT. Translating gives CASSVAEGANTEAFF.

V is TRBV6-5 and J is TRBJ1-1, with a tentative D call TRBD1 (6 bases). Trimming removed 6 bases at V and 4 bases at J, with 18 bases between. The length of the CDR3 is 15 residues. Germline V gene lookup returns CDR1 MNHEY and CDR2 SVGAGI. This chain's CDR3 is CASSARDTVSTEAFF. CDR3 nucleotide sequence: TGTGCCAGCAGCGCCCGGGACACAGTTTCCACTGAAGCTTTCTTT.

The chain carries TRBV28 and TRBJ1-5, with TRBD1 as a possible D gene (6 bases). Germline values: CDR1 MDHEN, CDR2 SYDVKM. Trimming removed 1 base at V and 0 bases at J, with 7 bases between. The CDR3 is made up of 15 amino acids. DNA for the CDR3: TGTGCCAGCAGTTTATCCAGGGGTAGCAATCAGCCCCAGCATTTT. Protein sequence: CASSLSRGSNQPQHF.

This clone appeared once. The CDR3 DNA sequence: TGTGCCAGCAGTTTATCTATCTCCCGGGAGTGGGCAGATACGCAGTATTTT. This gives the protein CASSLSISREWADTQYF. The chain couples TRBV27 to TRBJ2-3, with a weak D call TRBD2 (6 bases). V was cut by 0 bases and J by 4 bases, with 17 bases left in between. Germline loops: CDR1 MNHEY, CDR2 SMNVEV (reference sequence). The CDR3 sequence is 17 residues long.

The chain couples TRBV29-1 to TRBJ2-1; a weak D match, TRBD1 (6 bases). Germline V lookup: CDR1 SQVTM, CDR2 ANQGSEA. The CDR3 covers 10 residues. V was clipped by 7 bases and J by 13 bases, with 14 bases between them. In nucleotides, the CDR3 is TGCAGCGGTATACAGGGCTCCCAGTTCTTC. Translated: CSGIQGSQFF.

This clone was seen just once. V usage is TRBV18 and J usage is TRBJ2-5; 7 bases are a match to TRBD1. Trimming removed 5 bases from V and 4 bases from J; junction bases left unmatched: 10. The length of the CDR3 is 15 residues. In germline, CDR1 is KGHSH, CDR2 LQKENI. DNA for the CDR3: TGTGCCAGCTCATCCCCAGACAGGGTGGGAGAGACCCAGTACTTC. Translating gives CASSSPDRVGETQYF.

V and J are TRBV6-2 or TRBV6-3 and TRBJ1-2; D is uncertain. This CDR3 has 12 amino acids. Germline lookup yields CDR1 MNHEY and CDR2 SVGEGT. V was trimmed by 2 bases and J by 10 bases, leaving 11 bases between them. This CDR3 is CASSYGPRDYTF. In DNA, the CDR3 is TGTGCCAGCAGTTACGGGCCGAGGGACTACACCTTC.